This TCR beta chain was found in a study of blood T cell repertoires in COVID-19. In the study overall: The cDNA or gDNA used as material had been derived from T cells, B-cell-depleted T cells, or PBMCs.

The table came from immunoSEQ multiplex PCR; TCRdb's copy has only in-frame clones and leaves some out. The sample records nearly 55,000 clones, around 84% being singletons. This CDR3 region has 14 residues. Trimming cost V 2 bases and J 8 bases, with 12 bases left between them. Germline V CDR1 and CDR2: MNHEY, SVGEGT. The V call is TRBV6-2 or TRBV6-3, the J call TRBJ1-4; D is ambiguous. Sequenced material: peripheral blood. This clonotype was sampled from a man in his 70s with active COVID-19. CDR3 protein: CASSYGWFGEKLFF. In nucleotides, the CDR3 is TGTGCCAGCAGTTACGGATGGTTCGGGGAAAAACTGTTTTTT.